The clone carrying this T cell receptor (beta chain) was detected once. The data derive from a study of blood T cell repertoires in COVID-19. In the study overall: Sources were T cells, B-cell-depleted T cells, or PBMCs; the material itself was cDNA or gDNA.

As handled by the study authors: Reference gene primer amplification gave estimated nucleated cell counts. Libraries were prepared by immunoSEQ multiplex PCR; TCRdb keeps only in-frame clonotypes and omits some of them. That table gives V, J and clone size, and the DNA gave D and trimming. The sample contains about 74,000 clones, around three quarters of which appear only once. Trimming cost V 2 bases and J 10 bases; bases outside gene matches: 7. The CDR3 runs to 13 residues. CDR1 is MNHNS and CDR2 is SASEGT in the germline V gene. Material: peripheral blood. V is TRBV6-1 and J is TRBJ1-1, with 7 bases that match TRBD1. The clonotype was recovered from a human donor in a cohort sampled during active COVID-19. The CDR3 loop is CASSESRGRRAFF. Here the CDR3 DNA reads TGTGCCAGCAGTGAATCGAGGGGGCGCCGAGCTTTCTTT.